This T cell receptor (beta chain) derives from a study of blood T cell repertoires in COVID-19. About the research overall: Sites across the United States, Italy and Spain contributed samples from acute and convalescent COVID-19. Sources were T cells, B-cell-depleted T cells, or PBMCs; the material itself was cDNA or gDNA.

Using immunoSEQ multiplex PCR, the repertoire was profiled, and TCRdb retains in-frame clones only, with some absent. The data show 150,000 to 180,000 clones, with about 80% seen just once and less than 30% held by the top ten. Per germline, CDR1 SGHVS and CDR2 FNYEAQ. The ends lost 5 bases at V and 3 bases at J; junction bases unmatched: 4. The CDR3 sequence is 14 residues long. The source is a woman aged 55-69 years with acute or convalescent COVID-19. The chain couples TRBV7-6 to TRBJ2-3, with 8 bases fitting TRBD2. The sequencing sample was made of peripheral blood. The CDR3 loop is CASSAGGGTDTQYF. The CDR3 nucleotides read TGTGCCAGCAGCGCCGGGGGGGGAACAGATACGCAGTATTTT.